This T cell receptor beta chain was documented in a study of cytomegalovirus exposure and HLA in healthy donors. The CDR3 is made up of 14 amino acids. Between the trimmed V and J ends, which lost 0 bases and 4 bases, there was a span of 9 bases. Germline V lookup: CDR1 MNHEY, CDR2 SVGAGI. With 60 Vbeta and 13 Jbeta primers, the PCR was carried out. Clones were sequenced by immunoSEQ multiplex PCR, and TCRdb holds only the in-frame ones, with some missing. The repertoire has about 190,000 clones, about 81% of them found once; the top ten carry about 0.8%. Sequenced sample: PBMCs. The rearrangement joins TRBV6-5 to TRBJ1-2; no definite D call. This clonotype was sampled from a woman aged 18-29 years in good health and CMV-seronegative. The CDR3 DNA sequence: TGTGCCAGCAGTTACTCGAAGTGGAGCTATGGCTACACCTTC. This gives the protein CASSYSKWSYGYTF.